This T cell receptor (beta chain) was documented in a study of identical twins (dated by TCRdb to about 2016). About the investigation overall: The study deep-sequenced TCR alpha and beta repertoires from monozygotic twins, unrelated adults of various ages and cord blood to test whether fetal clonotypes persist. Replicate twin experiments were performed at different times using different library preparation protocols to rule out contamination.

For CDR1 and CDR2, the germline V gene lists SGHNT and YENEEA. V is reduced by 5 bases and J by 2 bases, leaving a spacing of 15 bases between them. Taken from cysteine to phenylalanine, the CDR3 has 16 residues. Only the CDR3 DNA stays, 48 bases, in frame from base 1. Libraries came from 5' RACE. Sequencer: Illumina HiSeq 2000. Template switching introduced a universal primer binding site; the final cDNA contained a unique molecular identifier, enabling accurate counting of TCR cDNA molecules. Specific primers in the conserved constant-segment region were used to synthesize first-strand cDNA for the TCR alpha and beta chains. Each cDNA library was double barcoded, with a SMART-Mk sample barcode plus Illumina barcodes, to control for contamination. TruSeq adapter sequences, together with Illumina sample barcodes, were added in two successive PCR steps. Sequencing of the TCR alpha and beta cDNA libraries was done on the Illumina HiSeq platform using custom primers. The authors processed their data as follows. Raw reads were processed with MiGEC to extract unique molecular identifiers, and MiXCR was used to determine CDR3 positions. Recombination models were inferred per individual with the repgenHMM and IGoR tools using an EM algorithm. The analysis of shared clonotypes was done with the tcR package in R, with sharing normalized by the product of cloneset sizes. To study raw recombination without the effects of thymic and clonal selection, out-of-frame nonproductive sequences were analyzed. TCRdb reworked the public reads: Q25 trimming with fastp, MiXCR clone assembly, productive beta chains retained. When rows share a CDR3 protein, they turn into one entry using the most common DNA and genes. The V and J calls, along with clone size, are taken from TCRdb and not from the paper's own processing. The sample table shows about 450,000 distinct CDR3 sequences, and around 18% are seen once. The top ten hold 12% of the sample.

Every donor was a healthy Caucasian. Three unrelated non-twin adults were also sequenced: a male aged 18 to 30, a male aged 50 to 60 and a female aged 50 to 60. Miltenyi CD45RO+ enrichment and human naive T-cell isolation kits were used to isolate memory (CD45RO+) and naive T cells from PBMC. Beyond this particular receptor, the publication reports: Out-of-frame TCR alpha sequences shared between twins showed an excess of low generation-probability sequences compared with coincidental sharing between unrelated individuals. Fewer insertions were carried by abundant cord blood beta clonotypes, a similar but weaker trend appeared in young adult naive repertoires, and no such trend appeared in memory repertoires. Zero-insertion analyses could be partly confounded by invariant T cells such as MAIT and iNKT, although diverse VJ usage argued against such confounding for most clonotypes. In beta out-of-frame sequences, excess twin sharing was weaker, because having fewer shared sequences lowered the signal-to-noise ratio. Recombination models systematically underestimated out-of-frame TCR alpha sharing in monozygotic twins but agreed with sharing between unrelated individuals. Conclusions relied on cross-sectional statistical analysis, since the same donors could not be followed over many years.

This clonotype has at least ten counts. This clone's antigen is unknown. Base qualities are missing; no much larger clone stands one base away. What was sequenced was naive T cells sorted from blood. The label giving this sample's cell subset or site can be read as: cells isolated with a human naive T-cell isolation kit. The chain is assembled from TRBV11-3 and TRBJ1-4; TRBD1 could be the D gene, as 6 bases match. The TCR was taken from a man between 50 and 59 years old in good health. The CDR3 amino acid sequence is: CASSHRVRGTNEKLFF. The sequence in DNA is TGTGCCAGCAGCCACAGGGTTCGGGGCACTAATGAAAAACTGTTTTTT.